The TCR beta chain described here comes from a study of regulatory T cells in long-lasting Graves disease. Broader study findings: Study of thyroid tissue was not done, with only peripheral blood studied. Among samples with persistent disease, TRBV28, TRBJ1-2 and TRBJ2-5 were favored.

This clonotype has more than one count but fewer than ten. What it binds is unknown. The time point denotes: newly diagnosed GD, antithyroid drugs for less than 3 months. PBMC RNA was the source of the TCR library. Patients with Graves' disease were diagnosed by American Thyroid Association guidelines. CDR3 length: 15 amino acids. The V and J ends lost 2 bases and 4 bases respectively, with 12 bases between them. Germline CDR1 is SGHTA and CDR2 is FQGNSA. Libraries of TCR beta came from iRepertoire HTBI primers plus Arm-PCR of CDR3 regions. TCRdb ran MiXCR on the multiplex PCR reads and lists one entry per CDR3 protein. The repertoire holds 410,000 or so distinct CDR3 sequences, with approximately 15% as singletons. These data also formed part of another study, on T cells in Graves' hyperthyroidism and ophthalmopathy. That publication notes: Researchers ran a first-round RT-PCR on the TCR CDR3 using the HTBI primer set.

Sequencing used peripheral blood mononuclear cells (PBMCs), obtained at new diagnosis, from a patient treated with antithyroid drugs. This TCR came from a woman aged 25 to 39 with Graves disease. The chain is built from TRBV7-2 and TRBJ2-1; TRBD2 might be the D (5 bases). CDR3 in amino acids: CASSLRAATYNEQFF. The CDR3 bases are TGTGCCAGCAGCTTACGAGCGGCAACTTACAATGAGCAGTTCTTC.